A selection of T cell receptor beta chains follows, all from one sample in a study of CXCR3-negative and CXCR3-positive naive CD8 T cells. TCRdb reprocessed the 5' RACE reads and stores each CDR3 protein as one record, lacking DNA. Its clone listing holds 60,000 to 70,000 distinct CDR3 sequences. The source material was naive CXCR3+ CD8+ T cells from blood. The receptors were sampled from a human donor in good health. Some clones in this sample may be carry-over from other donors' samples. Both conserved end residues are part of each CDR3.

j_gene: TRBJ2-7
v_gene: TRBV6-2/TRBV6-3
CDR3aa: CASSTGRRSYEQYF

j_gene: TRBJ1-3
v_gene: TRBV27
CDR3aa: CASSSRGRGNTIYF

j_gene: TRBJ2-3
v_gene: TRBV6-6
CDR3aa: CASSYSTDGQGLQYF

j_gene: TRBJ2-1
v_gene: TRBV29-1
CDR3aa: CSVVVDGEQFF

j_gene: TRBJ2-7
v_gene: TRBV4-3
CDR3aa: CASSPGLGDYEQYF

j_gene: TRBJ2-2
v_gene: TRBV4-3
CDR3aa: CASSQDPGTSGDRTEPGSCFF

j_gene: TRBJ1-1
v_gene: TRBV29-1
CDR3aa: CSVEAVQGFRNTEALF

j_gene: TRBJ1-1
v_gene: TRBV12-3/TRBV12-4
CDR3aa: CASSLPSGMNTEAFF

j_gene: TRBJ2-7
v_gene: TRBV5-6
CDR3aa: CASSFAATTDEQYF

j_gene: TRBJ2-7
v_gene: TRBV12-3/TRBV12-4
CDR3aa: CASSDRFVSYEQYF

j_gene: TRBJ2-1
v_gene: TRBV2
CDR3aa: CASSGGGGYNEQFF

j_gene: TRBJ2-3
v_gene: TRBV7-6
CDR3aa: CASSLEVNGDTQYF

j_gene: TRBJ1-1
v_gene: TRBV7-9
CDR3aa: CASSSHRDGNTEAFF

j_gene: TRBJ2-5
v_gene: TRBV12-3/TRBV12-4
CDR3aa: CASSSPYTGGWETQYF

j_gene: TRBJ2-1
v_gene: TRBV29-1
CDR3aa: CSVDGLVPYNEQFF

j_gene: TRBJ2-7
v_gene: TRBV7-9
CDR3aa: CASSASGFSYEQYF

j_gene: TRBJ2-5
v_gene: TRBV7-3
CDR3aa: CASSPTGGGETQYF

j_gene: TRBJ2-1
v_gene: TRBV12-3/TRBV12-4
CDR3aa: CASSLVDEQFF

j_gene: TRBJ2-7
v_gene: TRBV30
CDR3aa: CAWSPTGGPYEQYF

j_gene: TRBJ1-2
v_gene: TRBV10-3
CDR3aa: CAITSGQGANTDGYTF

j_gene: TRBJ2-3
v_gene: TRBV6-6
CDR3aa: CASSYEGHFTDTQYF

j_gene: TRBJ2-1
v_gene: TRBV7-6
CDR3aa: CASSLTGSNNEQFF

j_gene: TRBJ1-1
v_gene: TRBV6-2/TRBV6-3
CDR3aa: CASSYQNTEAFF

j_gene: TRBJ2-5
v_gene: TRBV10-3
CDR3aa: CAISERTGLQETQYF

j_gene: TRBJ2-7
v_gene: TRBV11-3
CDR3aa: CGSSLGVYEQYF

j_gene: TRBJ1-1
v_gene: TRBV7-6
CDR3aa: CASRETGATEAFF

j_gene: TRBJ2-7
v_gene: TRBV20-1
CDR3aa: CSARTKLAGVSYEQYF

j_gene: TRBJ2-1
v_gene: TRBV28
CDR3aa: CASSPVDRLGQFF

j_gene: TRBJ2-1
v_gene: TRBV28
CDR3aa: CASSFLRGATYNEQFF